The clone carrying this T cell receptor beta chain was seen ten or more times. Its specificity is not known. MiXCR, run by TCRdb on the 5' RACE reads, gives a single entry per CDR3 protein. The data hold about 100,000 distinct CDR3 sequences, with about 6% observed a single time. J lost 2 bases, V lost 2 bases, and 4 bases had no gene match. The CDR3 has 15 residues. Germline values: CDR1 MNHNS, CDR2 SASEGT. The source of the sample is a study of identical twins. Study observations and caveats: An excess of low generation probability was shown by twin-shared out-of-frame alpha sequences.

This clonotype was obtained from a woman aged 50 to 65 in good health. The sequencing input was memory T cells sorted from blood. The rearrangement links TRBV6-1 to TRBJ2-7; 9 bases align to TRBD2. The CDR3 is CASSESAGGPYEQYF. The CDR3 nucleotides read TGTGCCAGCAGTGAATCGGCGGGAGGGCCCTACGAGCAGTACTTC.